These T cell receptor beta chains were read from a single sample in a study of post-analysis software for immune sequencing data. In TCRdb, the PCR reads were re-called with MiXCR into one record per CDR3 protein. The sample has more than 450,000 distinct CDR3 sequences; roughly 46% are singletons. Sequenced input: blood. Receptor source: a girl aged 5-17 years with multiple sclerosis. The CDR3 runs from the conserved cysteine through the conserved F or W. Each record gives: V gene, D gene, clone size, J gene, CDR3 protein, CDR3 DNA. D genes are given only for firm matches. Size values are once, few and many counts, or a class for expanded clones, and some rows have none.

>TRBV5-1|TRBD1|few|TRBJ1-6
CASSLGTGAPSPLHF
TGCGCCAGCAGCTTGGGGACAGGGGCCCCTTCACCCCTCCACTTT
>TRBV7-8|-|-|TRBJ2-3
CASNYRSAGVADTQYF
TGTGCCAGCAACTATCGGTCGGCAGGGGTCGCAGATACGCAGTATTTT
>TRBV10-3|TRBD2|many|TRBJ2-5
CAISDLGLGREPYF
TGTGCCATCAGTGACCTTGGACTAGGACGGGAACCGTACTTC
>TRBV29-1|TRBD1|-|TRBJ2-7
CSVEPTGGPGKQYF
TGCAGCGTTGAACCGACAGGGGGTCCAGGCAAGCAGTACTTC
>TRBV29-1|TRBD1|-|TRBJ2-1
CSVVGDRPEAYNEQFF
TGCAGCGTTGTGGGGGACAGACCTGAAGCTTACAATGAGCAGTTCTTC
>TRBV12-3/TRBV12-4|-|-|TRBJ1-5
CASSLTGTHQPQHF
TGTGCCAGCTCTCTAACAGGAACACATCAGCCCCAGCATTTT
>TRBV12-3/TRBV12-4|TRBD2|-|TRBJ2-1
CASRGGVLGFDEQFF
TGTGCCAGCAGGGGAGGGGTTCTGGGTTTCGATGAGCAGTTCTTC
>TRBV7-2|TRBD2|few|TRBJ2-3
CASSFAGGADTQYF
TGTGCCAGCAGCTTTGCGGGAGGGGCAGATACGCAGTATTTT
>TRBV7-9|-|-|TRBJ1-2
CASSPKDGNYGYTF
TGTGCCAGCAGCCCAAAGGACGGCAACTATGGCTACACCTTC
>TRBV11-3|-|once|TRBJ2-7
CASRVRDGTYEQYF
TGTGCCAGCAGGGTACGCGACGGGACCTACGAGCAGTACTTC
>TRBV6-5|TRBD2|-|TRBJ2-1
CASSLGLAGIEQFF
TGTGCCAGCAGTCTGGGACTAGCGGGGATTGAGCAGTTCTTC
>TRBV20-1|TRBD2|few|TRBJ2-7
CSARTTSGGAGQYF
TGCAGTGCTAGAACGACTAGCGGGGGGGCCGGGCAGTACTTC
>TRBV5-6|TRBD1|few|TRBJ2-6
CASSIDRGFGANVLTF
TGTGCCAGCAGCATCGACAGGGGCTTTGGGGCCAACGTCCTGACTTTC
>TRBV10-3|TRBD2|-|TRBJ2-5
CAISEPSGSNEQYF
TGTGCCATCAGTGAGCCTAGCGGGAGCAATGAGCAGTACTTC
>TRBV12-3/TRBV12-4|TRBD1|-|TRBJ2-6
CASSRTGGLAGANVLTF
TGTGCCAGCAGTCGGACAGGGGGCTTAGCTGGGGCCAACGTCCTGACTTTC
>TRBV12-3/TRBV12-4|-|few|TRBJ2-5
CASSLGTGRETQYF
TGTGCCAGCAGCCTAGGGACTGGTCGTGAGACCCAGTACTTC
>TRBV3-1|-|-|TRBJ2-2
CASSQDLSSQVGGELFF
TGTGCCAGCAGCCAAGATCTAAGCAGCCAGGTCGGCGGGGAGCTGTTTTTT
>TRBV12-3/TRBV12-4|TRBD1|-|TRBJ2-5
CASSPGQGLETQYF
TGTGCCAGCAGCCCGGGACAGGGGTTGGAGACCCAGTACTTC
>TRBV20-1|-|-|TRBJ2-1
CSAERSSYNEQFF
TGCAGTGCCGAGAGGAGCTCCTACAATGAGCAGTTCTTC
>TRBV6-1|TRBD1|-|TRBJ1-2
CASSLLLHQGAFGYGYTF
TGTGCCAGCAGTCTCCTATTACACCAGGGGGCTTTCGGCTATGGCTACACCTTC
>TRBV12-3/TRBV12-4|TRBD2|-|TRBJ2-7
CASSPPGTSGVEQYF
TGTGCCAGCAGTCCCCCCGGGACTAGCGGGGTGGAGCAGTACTTC
>TRBV7-8|-|-|TRBJ2-1
CASSLTLILTGKNEQFF
TGTGCCAGCAGCTTAACCCTAATCTTAACAGGTAAAAATGAGCAGTTCTTC
>TRBV12-3/TRBV12-4|-|few|TRBJ2-7
CASSLRLVSSVGEQYF
TGTGCCAGCAGTCTACGACTAGTCTCGAGTGTAGGAGAGCAGTACTTC
>TRBV28|-|-|TRBJ2-1
CASSPDTTGYNEQFF
TGTGCCAGCAGTCCCGACACGACTGGCTACAATGAGCAGTTCTTC
>TRBV6-6|-|-|TRBJ2-5
CASTPRGETQYF
TGTGCCAGCACCCCCCGGGGAGAGACCCAGTACTTC
>TRBV28|-|-|TRBJ1-5
CASSLPGQNQPQHF
TGTGCCAGCAGTTTACCAGGACAGAATCAGCCCCAGCATTTT
>TRBV5-5|-|-|TRBJ2-3
CASSAPGVTDTRYF
TGTGCCAGCAGCGCCCCAGGGGTTACAGATACGCGGTATTTT
>TRBV6-5|TRBD1|few|TRBJ1-2
CASRGGGLDYGYTF
TGTGCCAGTCGGGGAGGGGGCTTGGACTATGGCTACACCTTC
>TRBV30|TRBD2|-|TRBJ2-1
CAWTTGTTNDEQFF
TGTGCCTGGACCACCGGGACTACAAACGATGAGCAGTTCTTC
>TRBV7-8|-|-|TRBJ2-2
CASSLRPLPIGELFF
TGTGCCAGCAGCCTTAGGCCTCTACCAATCGGGGAGCTGTTTTTT
>TRBV29-1|-|few|TRBJ2-7
CSVEAGLGTEQYF
TGCAGCGTTGAGGCGGGGTTAGGTACCGAGCAGTACTTC
>TRBV7-6|-|-|TRBJ2-1
CASSSGVGNEQFF
TGTGCCAGCAGCTCAGGGGTTGGGAATGAGCAGTTCTTC
>TRBV12-3/TRBV12-4|-|-|TRBJ2-7
CASSTAGSSYEQYF
TGTGCCAGCAGTACGGCCGGCAGCTCCTACGAGCAGTACTTC
>TRBV7-9|-|-|TRBJ2-1
CASSLTFGEQGNEQFF
TGTGCCAGCAGCCTAACCTTCGGGGAGCAAGGAAATGAGCAGTTCTTC
>TRBV7-2|-|-|TRBJ1-2
CASSFEGIVDYGYTF
TGTGCCAGCAGCTTTGAAGGGATCGTCGACTATGGCTACACCTTC
>TRBV24-1|TRBD1|-|TRBJ1-5
CATSEGTGRSQPQHF
TGCGCCACCAGTGAGGGGACAGGGCGTAGTCAGCCCCAGCATTTT
>TRBV27|TRBD1|-|TRBJ2-5
CASSAYPGTGVQETQYF
TGTGCCAGCAGTGCCTATCCTGGGACAGGGGTCCAAGAGACCCAGTACTTC
>TRBV7-2|TRBD2|-|TRBJ2-5
CASSLRPLAIEETQYF
TGTGCCAGCAGCTTAAGGCCACTAGCGATCGAAGAGACCCAGTACTTC
>TRBV9|TRBD2|once|TRBJ2-1
CASSVVAGGLEQFF
TGTGCCAGCAGCGTAGTCGCGGGGGGGCTAGAGCAGTTCTTC
>TRBV4-2|-|once|TRBJ2-7
CACSQEVMEAALEQYF
TGTGCCTGCAGCCAAGAGGTAATGGAGGCCGCTCTCGAGCAGTACTTC
>TRBV6-5|-|-|TRBJ2-4
CASNSRGTAGLGNIQYF
TGTGCCAGCAATTCCCGAGGGACGGCCGGTTTAGGAAACATTCAGTACTTC
>TRBV6-6|-|-|TRBJ1-1
CASSDRQSRTEAFF
TGTGCCAGCAGTGATAGACAGAGCCGGACTGAAGCTTTCTTT
>TRBV5-1|TRBD2|-|TRBJ2-7
CASSFTSGSAHEQYF
TGCGCCAGCAGCTTTACTAGCGGGAGTGCCCACGAGCAGTACTTC
>TRBV5-1|-|few|TRBJ2-5
CASNPGRGQETQYF
TGCGCCAGCAACCCCGGTCGGGGACAAGAGACCCAGTACTTC
>TRBV6-6|TRBD2|-|TRBJ2-7
CASSRAGGSDEQYF
TGTGCCAGCAGTCGGGCGGGAGGCTCCGATGAGCAGTACTTC
>TRBV12-3/TRBV12-4|-|few|TRBJ1-2
CASSLFAGLYGYTF
TGTGCCAGCAGTTTATTCGCAGGGCTCTATGGCTACACCTTC
>TRBV12-3/TRBV12-4|-|-|TRBJ2-7
CASSLARRNEQYF
TGTGCCAGCAGTTTAGCGAGGCGGAACGAGCAGTACTTC
>TRBV5-6|-|few|TRBJ2-1
CASSRGGSSYNEQFF
TGTGCCAGCAGCCGTGGGGGGAGCTCCTACAATGAGCAGTTCTTC
>TRBV6-1|TRBD1|few|TRBJ2-7
CASSAGGQGYEQYF
TGTGCCAGCAGCGCCGGGGGACAGGGGTACGAGCAGTACTTC
>TRBV12-3/TRBV12-4|-|few|TRBJ2-3
CASSLVGVSTDTQYF
TGTGCCAGCAGTTTAGTTGGCGTATCCACAGATACGCAGTATTTT